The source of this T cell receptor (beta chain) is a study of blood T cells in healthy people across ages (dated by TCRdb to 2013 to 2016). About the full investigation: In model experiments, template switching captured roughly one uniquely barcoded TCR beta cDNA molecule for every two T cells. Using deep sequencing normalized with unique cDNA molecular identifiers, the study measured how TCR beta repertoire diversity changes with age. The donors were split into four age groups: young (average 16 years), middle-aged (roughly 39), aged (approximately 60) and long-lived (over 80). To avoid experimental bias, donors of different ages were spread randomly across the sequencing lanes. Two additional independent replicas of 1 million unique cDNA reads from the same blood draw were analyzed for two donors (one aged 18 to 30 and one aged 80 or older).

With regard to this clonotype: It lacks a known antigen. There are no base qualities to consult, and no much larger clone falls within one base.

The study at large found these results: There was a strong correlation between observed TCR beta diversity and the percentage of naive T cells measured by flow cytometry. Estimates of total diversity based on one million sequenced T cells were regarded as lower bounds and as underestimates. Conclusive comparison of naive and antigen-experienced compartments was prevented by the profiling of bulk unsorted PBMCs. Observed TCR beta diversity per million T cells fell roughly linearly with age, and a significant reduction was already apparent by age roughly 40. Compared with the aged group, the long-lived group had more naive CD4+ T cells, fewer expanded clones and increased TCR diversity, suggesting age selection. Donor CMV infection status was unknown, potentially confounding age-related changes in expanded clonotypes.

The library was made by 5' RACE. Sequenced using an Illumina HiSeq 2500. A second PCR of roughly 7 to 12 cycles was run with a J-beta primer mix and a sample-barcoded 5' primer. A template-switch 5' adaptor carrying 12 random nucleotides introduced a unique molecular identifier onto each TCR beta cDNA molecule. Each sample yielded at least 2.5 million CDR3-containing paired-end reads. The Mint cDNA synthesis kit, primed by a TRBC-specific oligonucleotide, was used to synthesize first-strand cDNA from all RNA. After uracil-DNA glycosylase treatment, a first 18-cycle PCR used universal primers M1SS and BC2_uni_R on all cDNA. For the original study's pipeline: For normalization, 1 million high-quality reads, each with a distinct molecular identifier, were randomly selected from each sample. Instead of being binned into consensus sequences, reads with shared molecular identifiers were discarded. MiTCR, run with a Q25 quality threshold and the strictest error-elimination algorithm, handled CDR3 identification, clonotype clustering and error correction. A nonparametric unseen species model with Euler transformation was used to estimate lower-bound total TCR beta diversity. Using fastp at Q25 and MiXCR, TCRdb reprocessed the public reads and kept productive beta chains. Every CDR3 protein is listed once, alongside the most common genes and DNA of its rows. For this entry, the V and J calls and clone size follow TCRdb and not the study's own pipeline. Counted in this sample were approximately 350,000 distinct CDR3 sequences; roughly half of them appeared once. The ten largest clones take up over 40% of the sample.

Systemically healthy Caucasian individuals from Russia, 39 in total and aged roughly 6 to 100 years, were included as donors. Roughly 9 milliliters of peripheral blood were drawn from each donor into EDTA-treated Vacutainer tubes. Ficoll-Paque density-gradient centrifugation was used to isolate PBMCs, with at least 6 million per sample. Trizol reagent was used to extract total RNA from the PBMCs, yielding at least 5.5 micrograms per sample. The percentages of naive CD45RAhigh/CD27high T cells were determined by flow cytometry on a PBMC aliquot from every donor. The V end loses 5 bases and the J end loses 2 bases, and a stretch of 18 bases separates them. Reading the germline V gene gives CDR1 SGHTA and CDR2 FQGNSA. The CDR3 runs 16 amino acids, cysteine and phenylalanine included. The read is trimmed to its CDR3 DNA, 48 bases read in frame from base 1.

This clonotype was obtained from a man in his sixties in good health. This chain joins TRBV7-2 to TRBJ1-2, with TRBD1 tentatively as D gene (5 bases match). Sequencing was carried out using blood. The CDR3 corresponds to CASSAAGTDTNYGYTF. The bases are TGTGCCAGCAGCGCAGCCGGGACTGACACGAACTATGGCTACACCTTC.